What follows is one T cell receptor (beta chain) and its context. The sample originates from a study of blood T cell repertoires in COVID-19. Study summary: Acute and convalescent COVID-19 samples came from the United States, Italy and Spain. From T cells, B-cell-depleted T cells, or PBMCs came the material, which was cDNA or gDNA.

Authors' methods: Amplification of reference gene primers provided the estimated nucleated cell counts. Generated by immunoSEQ multiplex PCR, the TCRdb table keeps only in-frame clones and is missing some. The D gene and trimming were derived from the DNA, and the V and J assignments and clone size from that table. The sample records about 26,000 clones, 60% to 70% being singletons. This clonotype was sampled from a man aged 60 to 75 with active or convalescent COVID-19. Sequenced sample: peripheral blood.

As DNA, the CDR3 is TGTGCCAGCAGCTTGGGGTTAGCGGGGGTCCAAGATACGCAGTATTTT. It is translated as CASSLGLAGVQDTQYF. The chain employs TRBV5-8 and TRBJ2-3; 9 bases are shared with TRBD2. Germline CDR1 is SGHTS and CDR2 is YDEGEE. The V gene end was trimmed by 0 bases and the J gene end by 5 bases; junction bases not matched to a gene: 7. The CDR3 runs 16 residues.